This T cell receptor beta chain was identified in a study of cytomegalovirus exposure and HLA in healthy donors. Whole-study findings and limits: A classifier reportedly called cytomegalovirus status with high sensitivity and specificity. Despite most TCR sequences being rare, some public TCRs occurred in many donors.

Germline loops: CDR1 SGHTA, CDR2 FQGNSA. The CDR3 length is 15 residues. Trimming at V came to 4 bases and at J to 0 bases, leaving 2 bases not matched to a gene. In this sample, this clone turned up a few times. The antigen remains undetermined. Separate from the approximately 600-subject first cohort was the 120-subject validation cohort, to which the donors belonged. Sequencing was performed with immunoSEQ multiplex PCR; in TCRdb, only in-frame clones are kept and a portion is missing. Here the sample spans 120,000 to 150,000 clones, roughly four fifths being singletons. The source of this sequence is a woman aged 25 to 39 in good health and CMV-seronegative. The sequenced material came from PBMCs. The V and J genes are TRBV7-2 and TRBJ2-2, with 7 nucleotides matching TRBD1. The CDR3 region has the DNA TGTGCCAGCAGCTCCCAGGGGGCGAACACCGGGGAGCTGTTTTTT. This codes for CASSSQGANTGELFF.